One sample yielded the 23 T cell receptor beta chains listed below, sequenced in a study of blood T cell repertoires in COVID-19. TCRdb keeps only in-frame clones here, not all; method: immunoSEQ multiplex PCR. This sample carries more than 300,000 clones, 90% of them seen once, and the ten largest clones take approximately 4.1%. Material: PBMCs or T cells enriched from blood (not recorded which). The receptor set was obtained from a woman in her thirties who had been exposed to COVID-19.

V gene TRBV5-4 combines with J gene TRBJ1-4; TRBD1 aligns across 9 bases. This CDR3 is 15 amino acids long. Germline-derived CDR1 and CDR2 are SGHNT and YYREEE (reference sequence). J lost 7 bases, V lost 4 bases, and 8 bases had no gene match. CDR3 DNA sequence: TGTGCCAGCAGCGCCCTACAGGGGGCGGGTGAAAAACTGTTTTTT. Protein product: CASSALQGAGEKLFF.

The chain uses TRBV5-1 and TRBJ1-1, with D unresolved. V lost 0 bases, J lost 4 bases, and 7 bases lay in between. Germline V gene sequence: CDR1 SGHRS, CDR2 YFSETQ. The CDR3 is 13 amino acids. CDR3 residues: CASSLVGSTEAFF. The DNA of the CDR3 is TGCGCCAGCAGCTTGGTCGGTAGCACTGAAGCTTTCTTT.

This clone was counted a few times. As DNA, the CDR3 is TGTGCCACCAGCAGGGGGACAGGACGAATCCAGCATTTT. Protein product: CATSRGTGRIQHF. The V and J genes are TRBV15 and TRBJ1-5, with 8 bases aligning to TRBD1. The trim removed 3 bases at V and 12 bases at J, leaving 7 bases unmatched. Germline CDR1 reads LNHNV; CDR2 reads YYDKDF (reference sequence). CDR3 size: 13 residues.

DNA for the CDR3: TGTGCCAGCAGTTTACAGGGCGCAGATACGCAGTATTTT. It codes for CASSLQGADTQYF. The chain carries TRBV12-3 or TRBV12-4 and TRBJ2-3; possibly TRBD1 for D (5 bases). V lost 2 bases, J lost 4 bases, and 7 bases lay in between. There are 13 residues in the CDR3.

J is TRBJ1-1 and V is TRBV9, with a weak D call TRBD1 (5 bases). The CDR3 totals 13 residues. V lost 0 bases and J 4 bases, leaving 7 bases between the germline ends. CDR1 is SGDLS and CDR2 is YYNGEE in the germline V gene. The DNA of the CDR3 is TGTGCCAGCAGCGTAGCAGGGTTCACTGAAGCTTTCTTT. Protein sequence: CASSVAGFTEAFF.

This rearrangement joins TRBV7-2 to TRBJ2-2, with 8 bases fitting TRBD1. Germline assignment: CDR1 SGHTA and CDR2 FQGNSA. This CDR3 is built from 17 residues. With V trimmed by 2 bases and J by 5 bases, 10 bases remained unmatched. This chain's CDR3 is CASSLPRGRFPTGELFF. As DNA, the CDR3 is TGTGCCAGCAGCTTACCCAGGGGGCGATTTCCGACCGGGGAGCTGTTTTTT.

J is TRBJ1-2 and V is TRBV7-2, with a tentative D call TRBD1 (5 bases). The CDR3 is 17 amino acids. Trimming stripped 2 bases from V and 0 bases from J, with 16 bases between. The germline V gene has CDR1 SGHTA and CDR2 FQGNSA. CDR3 sequence: CASSLIVGRLTNYGYTF. The CDR3 region has the DNA TGTGCCAGCAGCTTAATTGTGGGGCGCTTAACTAACTATGGCTACACCTTC.

The chain couples TRBV20-1 to TRBJ2-3; 8 nucleotides line up with TRBD2. The germline CDR1 and CDR2 sequences are DFQATT and SNEGSKA (reference sequence). Trimming removed 3 bases from V and 6 bases from J; junction bases left unmatched: 11. CDR3 length equals 15 residues. The CDR3 loop reads CSASFRGGPGDTQYF. The CDR3 DNA reads as TGCAGTGCTAGTTTCCGGGGGGGCCCGGGCGATACGCAGTATTTT.

V gene TRBV7-3 combines with J gene TRBJ2-1; tentative D call: TRBD2 (6 bases). CDR1 and CDR2 from the germline V gene are SGHTA and FQGTGA. CDR3 size: 14 residues. V lost 0 bases and J 8 bases, leaving 11 bases between the germline ends. CDR3 loop: CASSLTGGSDEQFF. As DNA, the CDR3 is TGTGCCAGCAGCTTAACTGGGGGGTCCGATGAGCAGTTCTTC.

This clone appeared a few times. The gene calls are TRBV5-1 and TRBJ2-3; perhaps TRBD2 as D (6 bases). Trimming removed 1 base at V and 3 bases at J, with 9 bases between. CDR1 is SGHRS, CDR2 YFSETQ, per germline. This CDR3 contains 14 residues. The CDR3 spells CASSLMGGTDTQYF. Written as DNA, the CDR3 is TGCGCCAGCAGCTTGATGGGGGGAACAGATACGCAGTATTTT.

This sequence joins TRBV27 and TRBJ2-1; 10 nucleotides agree with TRBD1. This CDR3 is built from 15 residues. Looked up from germline, CDR1 is MNHEY and CDR2 is SMNVEV (reference sequence). The V and J ends lost 3 bases and 8 bases, in that order; junction bases with no gene match: 7. The DNA for the CDR3 is TGTGCCAGCAGTTTCTTGGTGGACAGGGGGTATGAGCAGTTCTTC. Residues: CASSFLVDRGYEQFF.

This chain connects TRBV6-5 to TRBJ1-2; weak D call: TRBD1 (5 bases). V was cut by 6 bases and J by 2 bases, with 10 bases left in between. Germline V gene sequence: CDR1 MNHEY, CDR2 SVGAGI. CDR3 length equals 13 residues. The CDR3 coding sequence is TGTGCCAGCAGCCAGGGCGTGAACTATGGCTACACCTTC. It specifies CASSQGVNYGYTF.

This chain connects TRBV24-1 to TRBJ1-2; tentatively, D is TRBD1 (6 bases). The CDR3 covers 14 residues. CDR1 and CDR2 from the germline V gene are KGHDR and SFDVKD. V was pared by 3 bases and J by 8 bases, with 15 bases between. CDR3 protein: CATSDTQGASGYTF. The CDR3 region has the DNA TGTGCCACCAGTGATACACAGGGTGCCTCCGGCTACACCTTC.

V and J are TRBV7-8 and TRBJ2-5, with 14 bases identical to TRBD2. V lost 3 bases to trimming and J lost 5 bases; unmatched junction nucleotides: 8. The CDR3 length is 17 residues. Germline CDR1 is SGHVS and CDR2 is FQNEAQ. CDR3 region: CASSFGGTSGGRETQYF. CDR3 nucleotide sequence: TGTGCCAGCAGCTTCGGAGGGACTAGCGGGGGCCGGGAGACCCAGTACTTC.

This chain joins TRBV4-2 and TRBJ1-6, with D uncertain. The germline V and J ends were trimmed by 2 bases and 3 bases, with 11 bases remaining between them. Germline CDR1 and CDR2: LGHNA and YNFKEQ. This CDR3 has 16 amino acids. Written as DNA, the CDR3 is TGTGCCAGCAGCCAACCCGCGGAGCTCTATAATTCACCCCTCCACTTT. This encodes CASSQPAELYNSPLHF.

This rearrangement joins TRBV15 to TRBJ2-7; possibly TRBD1 for D (6 bases). Trimming took 8 bases from V and 0 from J, leaving 11 bases between them. The CDR3 is made up of 13 amino acids. The V gene's germline CDR1 is LNHNV and CDR2 YYDKDF (reference sequence). Here the CDR3 reads CATADRISYEQYF. The CDR3 DNA reads as TGTGCCACCGCAGACAGGATCTCCTACGAGCAGTACTTC. Based on the CDR3 plus reference TRBV15 and TRBJ2-7, the full variable domain is DAMVIQNPRYQVTQFGKPVTLSCSQTLNHNVMYWYQQKSSQAPKLLFHYYDKDFNNEADTPDNFQSRRPNTSFCFLDIRSPGLGDTAMYLCATADRISYEQYFGPGTRLTVT.

The V and J genes are TRBV7-9 and TRBJ2-2, with a possible D match to TRBD2 (6 bases). Germline V gives CDR1 SEHNR, CDR2 FQNEAQ (reference sequence). This CDR3 is 14 amino acids long. Trimming cost V 3 bases and J 5 bases, with 10 bases left between them. The chain's CDR3 is CASSLEGLTGELFF. The CDR3 DNA is TGTGCCAGCAGCTTGGAGGGTCTGACCGGGGAGCTGTTTTTT.

The rearrangement uses TRBV7-9 and TRBJ1-5, with D possibly being TRBD1 (6 bases). Germline loops: CDR1 SEHNR, CDR2 FQNEAQ (reference sequence). This CDR3 spans 15 amino acids. V was cut by 5 bases and J by 3 bases, with 14 bases left in between. CDR3 coding DNA: TGTGCCAGCAGCCCCCGGGGGGGGCTCAATCAGCCCCAGCATTTT. Translation gives CASSPRGGLNQPQHF.

The chain couples TRBV29-1 to TRBJ2-1; 7 bases are shared with TRBD1. The V gene's germline CDR1 is SQVTM and CDR2 ANQGSEA. CDR3 length: 16 residues. After removal of 0 bases from V and 6 bases from J, the junction contained 11 bases not matched to a gene. The DNA for the CDR3 is TGCAGCGTTGAAGACCCGGGGACAGTCACGTCCAATGAGCAGTTCTTC. It specifies CSVEDPGTVTSNEQFF.

The rearrangement joins TRBV5-1 to TRBJ1-5, with 9 positions matching TRBD1. CDR1 is SGHRS, CDR2 YFSETQ, per germline. CDR3 length: 17 residues. V was clipped by 0 bases and J by 0 bases; unmatched bases: 4. The CDR3 region has the DNA TGCGCCAGCAGCTTGGGGACAGGGGTTTATAGCAATCAGCCCCAGCATTTT. This translates into CASSLGTGVYSNQPQHF.

Here the CDR3 reads CASSQSIRDSNYGYTF. For the CDR3, the DNA is TGCGCCAGCAGTCAATCGATCAGGGATTCTAACTATGGCTACACCTTC. This chain joins TRBV23-1 and TRBJ1-2, with D possibly matching TRBD1 (5 bases). TRBV23-1 is placed among ORFs of uncertain function. The V and J ends lost 0 bases and 0 bases respectively, with 11 bases between them. The CDR3 consists of 16 residues.

The chain links TRBV30 to TRBJ1-5; a possible D gene is TRBD1 (6 bases). Per germline, CDR1 GTSNPN and CDR2 SVGIG (reference sequence). V was pared by 5 bases and J by 4 bases, with 15 bases between. The CDR3 consists of 14 residues. CDR3 sequence (DNA): TGTGCCTGGGCTTCGGGGCAGGGGAATCAGCCCCAGCATTTT. Amino acids: CAWASGQGNQPQHF.

This chain connects TRBV5-1 to TRBJ1-2; 7 bases agree with TRBD1. Germline lookup yields CDR1 SGHRS and CDR2 YFSETQ. The junction had 7 bases not matched to a gene; V was cut back by 2 bases and J by 0 bases. The CDR3 is 16 amino acids. The CDR3 bases are TGCGCCAGCAGCTTCCGGGACAGAGACACTAACTATGGCTACACCTTC. It yields the protein CASSFRDRDTNYGYTF.